Described below is a single T cell receptor beta chain sequence and its context. The data originate from a study of blood T cell repertoires in COVID-19. As handled by the study authors: Counts of nucleated cells, estimated from reference gene primer amplification, were obtained. Data came from immunoSEQ multiplex PCR; TCRdb stores just in-frame clones and leaves some out. That table furnishes V, J and clone size, whereas the DNA furnished D and trimming. Of 85,000 to 100,000 clones listed, over 75% are singletons. The germline CDR1 and CDR2 sequences are GTSNPN and SVGIG (reference sequence). CDR3 length equals 15 residues. J was trimmed by 4 bases and V by 3 bases; bases with no gene match: 9.

V is TRBV30 and J is TRBJ1-1; 9 positions agree with TRBD1. Sequencing was carried out using peripheral blood. The clonotype originates from a man between 60 and 75 years old with acute or convalescent COVID-19. The CDR3 here is CAWSLGTGFFTEAFF. The CDR3 DNA reads TGTGCCTGGAGCCTCGGGACAGGGTTTTTCACTGAAGCTTTCTTT. The whole variable domain, filled in from reference TRBV30 and TRBJ1-1, reads SQTIHQWPATLVQPVGSPLSLECTVEGTSNPNLYWYRQAAGRGLQLLFYSVGIGQISSEVPQNLSASRPQDRQFILSSKKLLLSDSGFYLCAWSLGTGFFTEAFFGQGTRLTVV.